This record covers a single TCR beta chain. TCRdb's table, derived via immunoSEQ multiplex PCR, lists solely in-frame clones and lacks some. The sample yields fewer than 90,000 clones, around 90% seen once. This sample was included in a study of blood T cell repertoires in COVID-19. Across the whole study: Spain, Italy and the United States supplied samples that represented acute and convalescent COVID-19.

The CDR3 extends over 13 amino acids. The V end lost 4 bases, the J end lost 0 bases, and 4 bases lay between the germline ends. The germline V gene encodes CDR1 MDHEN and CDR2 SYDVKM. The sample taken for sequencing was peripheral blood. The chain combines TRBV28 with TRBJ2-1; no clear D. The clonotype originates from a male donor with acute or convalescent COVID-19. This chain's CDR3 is CASSSGSYNEQFF. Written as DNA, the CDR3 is TGTGCCAGCAGTTCAGGCTCCTACAATGAGCAGTTCTTC.